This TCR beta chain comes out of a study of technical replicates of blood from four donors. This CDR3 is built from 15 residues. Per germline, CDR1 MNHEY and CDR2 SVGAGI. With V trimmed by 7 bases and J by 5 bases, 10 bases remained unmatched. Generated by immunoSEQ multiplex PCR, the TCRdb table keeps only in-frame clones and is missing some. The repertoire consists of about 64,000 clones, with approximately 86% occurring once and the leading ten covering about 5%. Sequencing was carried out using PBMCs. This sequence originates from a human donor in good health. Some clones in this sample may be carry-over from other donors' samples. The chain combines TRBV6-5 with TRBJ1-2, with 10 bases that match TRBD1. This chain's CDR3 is CASTMGQGYLYGYTF. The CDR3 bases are TGTGCCAGCACTATGGGACAGGGGTACCTGTATGGCTACACCTTC.